Listed below are T cell receptor beta chains from one sample, sequenced in a study of T cells in Graves' hyperthyroidism and ophthalmopathy. TCRdb ran MiXCR on the multiplex PCR reads and lists one entry per CDR3 protein. The sample records approximately 510,000 distinct CDR3 sequences, over 45% being singletons. The sample was peripheral blood or thyroid tissue (not recorded which). The source of these receptors is an adult woman with Graves' disease, either hyperthyroidism or ophthalmopathy (not recorded which). The CDR3 runs from the conserved cysteine through the conserved F or W. The D gene is left open where the match is weak. Clone size is shown for a subset of rows, as once, few, many or a class of expanded clone.

>TRBV6-5|.|.|TRBJ2-6
TGTGCCAGCAGTTACGCGGGCGGTGGGGCCAACGTCCTGACTTTC
CASSYAGGGANVLTF
>TRBV20-1|TRBD1|few|TRBJ1-2
TGCAGTGAAGCAGGGGGCTCTGGCTACACCTTC
CSEAGGSGYTF
>TRBV7-9|.|.|TRBJ2-7
TGTGCCAGCAGCCTACCCGGGACACAAACCTACGAGCAGTACTTC
CASSLPGTQTYEQYF
>TRBV6-5|TRBD2|.|TRBJ2-5
TGTGCCAGCAGTTACTCAGTAAGGGAACCGGGACTAGCGGAAGAGACCCAGTACTTC
CASSYSVREPGLAEETQYF
>TRBV6-5|.|few|TRBJ1-1
TGTGCCAGCAGTGAATCGGCCGGGGCCACTGAAGCTTTCTTT
CASSESAGATEAFF
>TRBV4-3|.|many|TRBJ1-4
TGCGCCAGCGCCCGGGGGTCGAATGAAAAACTGTTTTTT
CASARGSNEKLFF
>TRBV28|.|.|TRBJ1-1
TGTGCCAGCAAAGTACAGGCCAACACTGAAGCTTTCTTT
CASKVQANTEAFF
>TRBV6-2/TRBV6-3|TRBD1|.|TRBJ2-5
TGTGCCAGCAGTCAACTGACAGGGCAAGAGACCCAGTACTTC
CASSQLTGQETQYF
>TRBV7-2|.|few|TRBJ2-7
TGTGCCAGCAGCTACCCCGAGGCGGGCTTCTACGAGCAGTACTTC
CASSYPEAGFYEQYF
>TRBV13|TRBD2|.|TRBJ2-5
TGTGCCGTCGGACTAGACCACGGGGAGACCCAGTACTTC
CAVGLDHGETQYF
>TRBV2|.|many|TRBJ2-5
TGTGCCAGCAGTGACGGGACCCAGCAAGAGACCCAGTACTTC
CASSDGTQQETQYF